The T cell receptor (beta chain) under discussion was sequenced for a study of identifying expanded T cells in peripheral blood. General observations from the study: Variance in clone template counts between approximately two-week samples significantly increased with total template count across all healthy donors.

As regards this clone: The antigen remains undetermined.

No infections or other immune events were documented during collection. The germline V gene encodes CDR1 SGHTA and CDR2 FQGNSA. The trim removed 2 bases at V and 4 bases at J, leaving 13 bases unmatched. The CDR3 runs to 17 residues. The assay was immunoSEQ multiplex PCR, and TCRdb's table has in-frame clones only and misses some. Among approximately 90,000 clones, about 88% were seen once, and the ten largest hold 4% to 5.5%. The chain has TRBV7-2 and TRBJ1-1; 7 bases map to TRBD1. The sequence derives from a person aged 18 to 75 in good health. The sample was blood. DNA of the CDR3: TGTGCCAGCAGCTTACTGAGGGGGCCACTAGGGAGCACTGAAGCTTTCTTT. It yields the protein CASSLLRGPLGSTEAFF.